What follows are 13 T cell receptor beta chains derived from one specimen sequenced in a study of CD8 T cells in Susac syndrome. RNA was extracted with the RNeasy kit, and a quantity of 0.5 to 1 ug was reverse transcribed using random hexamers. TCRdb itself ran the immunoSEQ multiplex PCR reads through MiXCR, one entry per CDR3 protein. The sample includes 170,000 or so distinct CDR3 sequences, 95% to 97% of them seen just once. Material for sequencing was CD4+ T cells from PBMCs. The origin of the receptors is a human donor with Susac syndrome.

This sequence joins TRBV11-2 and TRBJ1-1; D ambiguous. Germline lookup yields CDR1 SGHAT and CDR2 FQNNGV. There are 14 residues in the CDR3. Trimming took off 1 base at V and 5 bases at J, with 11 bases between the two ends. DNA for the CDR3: TGTGCCAGCAGCTTAGTTGGGCTTCAGACTGAAGCTTTCTTT. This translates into CASSLVGLQTEAFF.

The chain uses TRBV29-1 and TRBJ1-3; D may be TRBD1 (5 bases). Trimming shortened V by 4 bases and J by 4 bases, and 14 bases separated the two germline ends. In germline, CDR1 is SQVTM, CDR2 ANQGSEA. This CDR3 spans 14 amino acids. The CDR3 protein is CSVAREGIGNTIYF. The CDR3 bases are TGCAGCGTTGCCAGGGAGGGAATCGGAAACACCATATATTTT.

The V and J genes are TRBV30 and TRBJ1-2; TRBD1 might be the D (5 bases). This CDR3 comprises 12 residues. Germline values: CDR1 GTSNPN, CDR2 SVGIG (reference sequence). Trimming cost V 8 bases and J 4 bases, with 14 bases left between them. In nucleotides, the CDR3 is TGTGCCCTCTCGGGGACGGTCTATGGCTACACCTTC. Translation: CALSGTVYGYTF.

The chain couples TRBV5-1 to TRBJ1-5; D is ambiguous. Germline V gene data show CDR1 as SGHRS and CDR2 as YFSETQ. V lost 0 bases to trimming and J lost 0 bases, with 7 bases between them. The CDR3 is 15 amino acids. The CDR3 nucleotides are TGCGCCAGCAGCTTGGACGGGGATAGCAATCAGCCCCAGCATTTT. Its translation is CASSLDGDSNQPQHF. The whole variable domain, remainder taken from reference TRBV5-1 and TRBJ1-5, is KAGVTQTPRYLIKTRGQQVTLSCSPISGHRSVSWYQQTPGQGLQFLFEYFSETQRNKGNFPGRFSGRQFSNSRSEMNVSTLELGDSALYLCASSLDGDSNQPQHFGDGTRLSIL.

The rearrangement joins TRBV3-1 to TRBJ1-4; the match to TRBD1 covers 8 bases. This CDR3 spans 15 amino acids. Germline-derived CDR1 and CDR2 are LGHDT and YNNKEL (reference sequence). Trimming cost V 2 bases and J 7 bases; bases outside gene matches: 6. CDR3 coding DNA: TGTGCCAGCAGCCAACGGACAGGGAATGCTGAAAAACTGTTTTTT. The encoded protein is CASSQRTGNAEKLFF.

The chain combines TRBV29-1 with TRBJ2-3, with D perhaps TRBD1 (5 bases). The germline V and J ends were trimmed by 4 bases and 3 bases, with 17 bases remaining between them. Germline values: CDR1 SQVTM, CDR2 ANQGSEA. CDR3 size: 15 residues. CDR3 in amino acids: CSVGAEGAWTDTQYF. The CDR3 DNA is TGCAGCGTTGGGGCGGAAGGGGCCTGGACAGATACGCAGTATTTT.

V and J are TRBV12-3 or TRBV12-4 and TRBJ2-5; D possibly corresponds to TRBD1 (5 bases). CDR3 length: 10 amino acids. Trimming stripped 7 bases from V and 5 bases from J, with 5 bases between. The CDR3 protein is CASKGETQYF. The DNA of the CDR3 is TGTGCCAGCAAGGGGGAGACCCAGTACTTC.

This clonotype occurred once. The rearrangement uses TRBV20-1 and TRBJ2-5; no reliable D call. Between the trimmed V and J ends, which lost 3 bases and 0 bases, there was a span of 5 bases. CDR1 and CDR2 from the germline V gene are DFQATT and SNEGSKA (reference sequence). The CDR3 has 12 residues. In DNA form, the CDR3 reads TGCAGTGCTAGGGGGTACCAAGAGACCCAGTACTTC. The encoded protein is CSARGYQETQYF.

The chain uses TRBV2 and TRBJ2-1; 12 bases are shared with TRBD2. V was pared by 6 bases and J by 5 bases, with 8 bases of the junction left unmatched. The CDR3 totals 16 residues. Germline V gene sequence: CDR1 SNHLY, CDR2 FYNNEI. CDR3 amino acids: CASRASGRAGNNEQFF. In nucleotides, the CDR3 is TGTGCCAGCAGGGCTAGCGGGAGGGCCGGCAACAATGAGCAGTTCTTC.

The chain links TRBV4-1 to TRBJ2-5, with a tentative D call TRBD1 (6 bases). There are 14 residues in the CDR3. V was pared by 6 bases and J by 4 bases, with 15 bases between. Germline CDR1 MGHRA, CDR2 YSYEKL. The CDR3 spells CASRSRGRGETQYF. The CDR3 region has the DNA TGCGCCAGCAGGTCCAGGGGCAGGGGAGAGACCCAGTACTTC.

CDR3 bases: TGTGCCACCAGCTCCAGGAGTAGAGGGGAAAAACTGTTTTTT. Amino acid sequence: CATSSRSRGEKLFF. This chain joins TRBV15 and TRBJ1-4; unclear D gene. CDR1 and CDR2 from the germline V gene are LNHNV and YYDKDF (reference sequence). Trimming cost V 5 bases and J 8 bases, with 15 bases left between them. The CDR3 spans 14 residues. The whole variable domain, remainder taken from reference TRBV15 and TRBJ1-4, is DAMVIQNPRYQVTQFGKPVTLSCSQTLNHNVMYWYQQKSSQAPKLLFHYYDKDFNNEADTPDNFQSRRPNTSFCFLDIRSPGLGDTAMYLCATSSRSRGEKLFFGSGTQLSVL.

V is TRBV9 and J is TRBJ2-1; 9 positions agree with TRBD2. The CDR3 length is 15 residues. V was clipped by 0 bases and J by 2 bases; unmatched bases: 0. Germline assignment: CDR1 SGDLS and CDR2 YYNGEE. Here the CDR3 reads CASSVASGAYNEQFF. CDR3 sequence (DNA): TGTGCCAGCAGCGTAGCTAGCGGGGCCTACAATGAGCAGTTCTTC.

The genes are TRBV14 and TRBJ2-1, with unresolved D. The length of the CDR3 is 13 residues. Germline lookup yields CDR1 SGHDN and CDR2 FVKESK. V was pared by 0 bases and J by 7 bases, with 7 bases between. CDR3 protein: CASSQDRRNEQFF. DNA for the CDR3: TGTGCCAGCAGCCAAGATCGTCGGAATGAGCAGTTCTTC.